This T cell receptor beta chain was obtained from a study of blood T cell repertoires in COVID-19. On the study more broadly: PBMCs, B-cell-depleted T cells, or T cells were the source of the cDNA or gDNA that made up the material.

Trimming cost V 6 bases and J 0 bases, with 9 bases left between them. CDR1 and CDR2 (germline): SGHNT, YYREEE (reference sequence). This CDR3 is 13 amino acids long. Authors' data handling: Reference gene primer amplification yielded estimated nucleated cell counts. Profiling relied on immunoSEQ multiplex PCR, and the TCRdb table lists in-frame clones only, not all of them. D and trimming come from the DNA, and the V and J calls and clone size come from that table. This sample has 65,000 or so clones, with about nine tenths found just once. What was sequenced was peripheral blood. This chain connects TRBV5-4 to TRBJ1-2; perhaps TRBD1 as D (6 bases). This TCR was sampled from a man aged 55 to 70 with acute or convalescent COVID-19. This CDR3 reads CASTGQPNYGYTF. The CDR3 nucleotides are TGTGCCAGCACCGGACAGCCTAACTATGGCTACACCTTC.